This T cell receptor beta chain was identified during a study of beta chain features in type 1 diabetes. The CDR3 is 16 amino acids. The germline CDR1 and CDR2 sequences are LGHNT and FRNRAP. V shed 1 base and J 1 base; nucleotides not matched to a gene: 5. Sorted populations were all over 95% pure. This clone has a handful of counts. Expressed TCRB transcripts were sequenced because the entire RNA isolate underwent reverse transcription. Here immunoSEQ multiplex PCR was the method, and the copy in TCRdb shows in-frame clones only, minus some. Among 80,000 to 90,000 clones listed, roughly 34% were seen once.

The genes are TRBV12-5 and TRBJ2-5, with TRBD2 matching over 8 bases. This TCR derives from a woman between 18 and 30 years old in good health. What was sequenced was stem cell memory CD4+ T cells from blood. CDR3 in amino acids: CASGLASGGSQETQYF. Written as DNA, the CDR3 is TGTGCTAGTGGTTTGGCCTCGGGGGGGAGCCAAGAGACCCAGTACTTC.